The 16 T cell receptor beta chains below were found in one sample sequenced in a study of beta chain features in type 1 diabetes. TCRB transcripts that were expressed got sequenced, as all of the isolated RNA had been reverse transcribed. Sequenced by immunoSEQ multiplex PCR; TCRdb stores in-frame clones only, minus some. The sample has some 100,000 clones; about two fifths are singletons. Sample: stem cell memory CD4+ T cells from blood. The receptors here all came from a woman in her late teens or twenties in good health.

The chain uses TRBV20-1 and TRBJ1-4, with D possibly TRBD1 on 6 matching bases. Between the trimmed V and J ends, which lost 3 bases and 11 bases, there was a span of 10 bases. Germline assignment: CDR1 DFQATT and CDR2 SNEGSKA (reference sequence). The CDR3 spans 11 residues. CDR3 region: CSASSGDKLFF. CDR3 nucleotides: TGCAGTGCTAGCTCAGGGGACAAACTGTTTTTT.

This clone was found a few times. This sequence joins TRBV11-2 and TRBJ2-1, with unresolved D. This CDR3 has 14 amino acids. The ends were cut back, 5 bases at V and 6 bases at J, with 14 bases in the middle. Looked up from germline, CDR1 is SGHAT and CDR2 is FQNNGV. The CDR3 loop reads CASSISPPRNEQFF. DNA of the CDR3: TGTGCCAGCAGCATCTCACCGCCGCGCAATGAGCAGTTCTTC. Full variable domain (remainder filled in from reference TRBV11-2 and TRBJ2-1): EAGVAQSPRYKIIEKRQSVAFWCNPISGHATLYWYQQILGQGPKLLIQFQNNGVVDDSQLPKDRFSAERLKGVDSTLKIQPAKLEDSAVYLCASSISPPRNEQFFGPGTRLTVL.

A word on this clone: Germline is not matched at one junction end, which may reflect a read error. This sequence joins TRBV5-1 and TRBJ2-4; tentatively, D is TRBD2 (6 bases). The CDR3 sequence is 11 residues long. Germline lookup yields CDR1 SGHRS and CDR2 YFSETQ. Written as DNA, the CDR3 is TGCGCCAGCAGCTCCGGGACTGTCAGTACTTTC. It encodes CASSSGTVSTF.

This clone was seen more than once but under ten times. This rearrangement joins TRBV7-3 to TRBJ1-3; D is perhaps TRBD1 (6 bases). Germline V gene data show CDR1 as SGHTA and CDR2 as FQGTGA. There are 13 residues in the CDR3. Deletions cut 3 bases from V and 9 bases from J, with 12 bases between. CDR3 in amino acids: CASSLNRESTIYF. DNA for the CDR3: TGTGCCAGCAGCTTGAACAGGGAGAGCACCATATATTTT.

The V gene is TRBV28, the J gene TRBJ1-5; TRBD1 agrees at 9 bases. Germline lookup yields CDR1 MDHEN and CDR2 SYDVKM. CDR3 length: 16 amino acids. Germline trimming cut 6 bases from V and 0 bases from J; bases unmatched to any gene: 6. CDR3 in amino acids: CASSQLGQGSNQPQHF. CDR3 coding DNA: TGTGCCAGCAGCCAACTGGGACAGGGTAGCAATCAGCCCCAGCATTTT.

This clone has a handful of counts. The chain's CDR3 is CASSLRAGAPLNEQFF. Written as DNA, the CDR3 is TGTGCCAGCAGCCTCAGGGCGGGAGCTCCCTTAAATGAGCAGTTCTTC. This chain links TRBV9 with TRBJ2-1, with 7 bases aligning to TRBD2. With 4 bases clipped from V and 7 bases from J, the junction kept 14 bases outside the gene matches. The CDR3 extends over 16 amino acids. CDR1 and CDR2 (germline): SGDLS, YYNGEE.

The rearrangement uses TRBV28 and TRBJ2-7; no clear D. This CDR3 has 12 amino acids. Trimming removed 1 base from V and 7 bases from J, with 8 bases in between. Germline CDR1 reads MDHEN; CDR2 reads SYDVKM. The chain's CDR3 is CASSLSGREQYF. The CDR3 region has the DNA TGTGCCAGCAGTTTATCAGGCCGAGAGCAGTACTTC.

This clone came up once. CDR3 sequence (DNA): TGTGCCAGCAGCTTGGCCGGGGGCCCCGGGGGAGGGGATCAGCCCCAGCATTTT. Residues: CASSLAGGPGGGDQPQHF. This chain connects TRBV5-6 to TRBJ1-5, with D possibly matching TRBD1 (6 bases). The CDR3 has 18 amino acids. With 0 bases removed from V and 5 bases from J, the gap between germline ends came to 21 bases. From germline, CDR1 is SGHDT and CDR2 YYEEEE.

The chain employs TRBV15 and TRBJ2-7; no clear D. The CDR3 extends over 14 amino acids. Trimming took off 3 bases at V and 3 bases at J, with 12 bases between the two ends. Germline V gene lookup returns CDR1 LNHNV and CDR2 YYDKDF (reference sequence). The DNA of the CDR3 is TGTGCCACCAGCAGGCTAGACGCACTCTACGAGCAGTACTTC. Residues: CATSRLDALYEQYF.

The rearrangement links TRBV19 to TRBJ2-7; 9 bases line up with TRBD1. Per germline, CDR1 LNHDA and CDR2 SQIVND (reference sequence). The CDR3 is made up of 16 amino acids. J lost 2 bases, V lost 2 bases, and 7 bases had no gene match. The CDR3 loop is CASSILGTGTTYEQYF. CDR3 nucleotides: TGTGCCAGTAGTATATTGGGGACAGGGACTACCTACGAGCAGTACTTC.

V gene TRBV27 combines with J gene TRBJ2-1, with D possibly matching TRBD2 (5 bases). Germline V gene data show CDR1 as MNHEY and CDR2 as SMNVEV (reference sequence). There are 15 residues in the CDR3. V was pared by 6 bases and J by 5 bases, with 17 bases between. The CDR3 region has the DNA TGTGCCAGCAGCTTCGGGGTCAGGCCAGACAATGAGCAGTTCTTC. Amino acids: CASSFGVRPDNEQFF.

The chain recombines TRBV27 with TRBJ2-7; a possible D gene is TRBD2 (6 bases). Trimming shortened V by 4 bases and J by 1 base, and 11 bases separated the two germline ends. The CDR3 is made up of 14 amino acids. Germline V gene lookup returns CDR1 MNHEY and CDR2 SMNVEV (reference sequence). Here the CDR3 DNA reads TGTGCCAGCAGTTCCTTGACTAGTTCCTACGAGCAGTACTTC. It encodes CASSSLTSSYEQYF.

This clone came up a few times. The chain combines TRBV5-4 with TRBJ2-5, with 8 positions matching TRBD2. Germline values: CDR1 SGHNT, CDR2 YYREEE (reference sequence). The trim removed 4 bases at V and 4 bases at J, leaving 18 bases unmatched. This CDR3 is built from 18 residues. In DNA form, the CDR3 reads TGTGCCAGCAGCCCCGGGGGGAGCGGGAGAGGATTTGGAGAGACCCAGTACTTC. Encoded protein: CASSPGGSGRGFGETQYF.

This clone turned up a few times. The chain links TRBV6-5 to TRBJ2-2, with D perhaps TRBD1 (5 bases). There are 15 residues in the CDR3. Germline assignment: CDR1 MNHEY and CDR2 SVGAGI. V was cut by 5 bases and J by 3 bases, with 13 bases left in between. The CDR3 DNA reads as TGTGCCAGCAGTCCCTTCGTGGGGCACACCGGGGAGCTGTTTTTT. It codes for CASSPFVGHTGELFF.

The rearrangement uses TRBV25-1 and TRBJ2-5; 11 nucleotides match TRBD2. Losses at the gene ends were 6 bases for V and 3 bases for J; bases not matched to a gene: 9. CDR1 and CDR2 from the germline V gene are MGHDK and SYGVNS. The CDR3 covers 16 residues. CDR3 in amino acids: CASSVGSGRVKETQYF. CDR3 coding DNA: TGTGCCAGCAGCGTTGGTAGCGGGAGGGTGAAAGAGACCCAGTACTTC.

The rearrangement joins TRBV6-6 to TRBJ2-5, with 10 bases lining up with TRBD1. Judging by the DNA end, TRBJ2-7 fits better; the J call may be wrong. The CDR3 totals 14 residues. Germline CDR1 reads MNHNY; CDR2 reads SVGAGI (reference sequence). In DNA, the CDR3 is TGTGCCAGCAGACCGGGACAGGGGAACTACGAGCAGTACTTC. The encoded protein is CASRPGQGNYEQYF.